These 25 T cell receptor beta chains came from one sample sequenced in a study of T cell changes during pregnancy in multiple sclerosis. Some clones are missing from TCRdb's copy, which holds only in-frame ones; the method was immunoSEQ multiplex PCR. The table shows almost 55,000 clones, with about 92% occurring only once. This sample comprised CD8+ T cells from peripheral blood mononuclear cells, obtained before pregnancy. The receptors originated from a female donor with multiple sclerosis, enrolled in a pregnancy study.

CDR3 residues: CASSTSGSYNEQFF. The CDR3 coding sequence is TGTGCCAGCAGTACTAGCGGGAGCTACAATGAGCAGTTCTTC. The rearrangement uses TRBV5-6 and TRBJ2-1, with 11 bases identical to TRBD2. This CDR3 contains 14 residues. The germline gives CDR1 SGHDT, CDR2 YYEEEE. V lost 5 bases to trimming and J lost 3 bases; unmatched junction nucleotides: 1.

The CDR3 spells CASSLTSGGVDEQFF. CDR3 sequence (DNA): TGTGCCAGCAGCCTGACTAGCGGGGGGGTCGATGAGCAGTTCTTC. The V gene is TRBV7-3, the J gene TRBJ2-1; 14 bases fit TRBD2. CDR1 SGHTA and CDR2 FQGTGA come from the germline V gene. This CDR3 comprises 15 residues. Trimming cost V 5 bases and J 8 bases; bases outside gene matches: 5.

This sequence joins TRBV2 and TRBJ1-4, with 8 positions matching TRBD1. CDR3 length equals 17 residues. Germline trimming cut 7 bases from V and 4 bases from J; bases unmatched to any gene: 14. Germline assignment: CDR1 SNHLY and CDR2 FYNNEI. As DNA, the CDR3 is TGTGCCAGCACATCAGGACAGGGAGGGGAGATTAATGAAAAACTGTTTTTT. Translating gives CASTSGQGGEINEKLFF.

The chain combines TRBV28 with TRBJ2-1; TRBD2 matches at 7 bases. V trimming: 6 bases; J trimming: 0 bases; junction bases outside the gene matches: 5. The CDR3 contains 15 residues. From germline, CDR1 is MDHEN and CDR2 SYDVKM. The CDR3 sequence is CASRGLLSSYNEQFF. The CDR3 DNA follows: TGTGCCAGCAGGGGACTACTTAGCTCCTACAATGAGCAGTTCTTC.

The chain recombines TRBV7-2 with TRBJ2-1, with D possibly TRBD2 on 5 matching bases. The length of the CDR3 is 15 residues. V was shortened by 3 bases and J by 3 bases, with 12 bases between the two germline ends. Germline V lookup: CDR1 SGHTA, CDR2 FQGNSA. In DNA form, the CDR3 reads TGTGCCAGCAGCTTTCAAGATGGAGGCTACAATGAGCAGTTCTTC. Protein product: CASSFQDGGYNEQFF.

The chain links TRBV7-9 to TRBJ1-5; possible D gene TRBD1, 6 bases. Germline values: CDR1 SEHNR, CDR2 FQNEAQ (reference sequence). This CDR3 comprises 14 residues. The V end was cut by 3 bases, the J end by 3 bases, with 9 bases between. This CDR3 reads CASSLDSYNQPQHF. Written as DNA, the CDR3 is TGTGCCAGCAGCTTGGACAGCTACAATCAGCCCCAGCATTTT.

V is TRBV5-6 and J is TRBJ2-2; no definite D call. The CDR3 has 14 amino acids. Germline values: CDR1 SGHDT, CDR2 YYEEEE. V was shortened by 4 bases and J by 4 bases, with 11 bases between the two germline ends. CDR3 nucleotides: TGTGCCAGCAGCCCTCTCACCGGCACCGGGGAGCTGTTTTTT. It yields the protein CASSPLTGTGELFF.

A single count supports this clone. The J gene is TRBJ1-1, the V gene TRBV5-6, with D uncertain. The CDR3 has 12 amino acids. Trimming cost V 2 bases and J 6 bases, with 8 bases left between them. Germline CDR1 SGHDT, CDR2 YYEEEE. CDR3 DNA sequence: TGTGCCAGCAGCTTACGGAGGGCTGAAGCTTTCTTT. It is translated as CASSLRRAEAFF.

V gene TRBV4-1 combines with J gene TRBJ1-1; no clear D gene. CDR1 and CDR2 (germline): MGHRA, YSYEKL. Trimming stripped 1 base from V and 5 bases from J, with 14 bases between. The CDR3 runs to 15 residues. CDR3 protein: CASSQGGGRLTEAFF. The CDR3 DNA is TGCGCCAGCAGCCAAGGTGGAGGGCGGCTAACTGAAGCTTTCTTT.

The V call is TRBV5-6, the J call TRBJ2-5; 8 bases are shared with TRBD1. The DNA end lines up better with TRBJ2-7; the J call may be wrong. This CDR3 spans 14 amino acids. The germline V gene encodes CDR1 SGHDT and CDR2 YYEEEE. The CDR3: CASSSGTGGYEQYF. The CDR3 DNA reads TGTGCCAGCAGCTCCGGCACAGGGGGCTACGAGCAGTACTTC.

V gene TRBV27 combines with J gene TRBJ2-3; D unclear. Per the germline V gene, CDR1 is MNHEY and CDR2 is SMNVEV (reference sequence). Deletions cut 7 bases from V and 2 bases from J, with 10 bases between. This CDR3 is built from 13 residues. The CDR3 DNA reads TGTGCCAGCAAACTTTTAATCACAGATACGCAGTATTTT. This translates into CASKLLITDTQYF.

J is TRBJ1-6 and V is TRBV7-2; D gene ambiguous. V was clipped by 5 bases and J by 5 bases, with 19 bases between them. The germline CDR1 and CDR2 sequences are SGHTA and FQGNSA. CDR3 size: 17 residues. CDR3 amino acids: CASSLSWSLENNSPLHF. The CDR3 nucleotides read TGTGCCAGCAGCCTATCTTGGTCGCTTGAAAATAATTCACCCCTCCACTTT.

The CDR3 loop is CASSRQDVPQETQYF. CDR3 nucleotide sequence: TGCGCCAGCAGCCGACAGGACGTACCGCAAGAGACCCAGTACTTC. This chain connects TRBV4-3 to TRBJ2-5; a possible D gene is TRBD1 (6 bases). The CDR3 loop spans 15 amino acids. CDR1 is LGHNA, CDR2 YSLEER, per germline. Trimming removed 4 bases from V and 2 bases from J, with 14 bases in between.

This chain links TRBV29-1 with TRBJ2-1, with D tentatively TRBD1 (5 bases). The length of the CDR3 is 13 residues. V shed 3 bases and J shed 14 bases, with 20 bases lying between them. Looked up from germline, CDR1 is SQVTM and CDR2 is ANQGSEA. The CDR3 coding sequence is TGCAGCGTTGATAGGGCGGATGAAGGGGTAGAGTTCTTC. It yields the protein CSVDRADEGVEFF.

This rearrangement joins TRBV25-1 to TRBJ1-5; no firm D call. Germline V CDR1 and CDR2: MGHDK, SYGVNS. CDR3 length: 13 residues. The ends were cut back, 4 bases at V and 5 bases at J, with 9 bases in the middle. This CDR3 is CASSGAIDQPQHF. In DNA form, the CDR3 reads TGTGCCAGCAGTGGAGCGATAGATCAGCCCCAGCATTTT.

CDR3 in amino acids: CASSGWDRVWNYGYTF. CDR3 nucleotide sequence: TGTGCCAGCAGCGGCTGGGACAGGGTTTGGAACTATGGCTACACCTTC. V gene TRBV5-6 combines with J gene TRBJ1-2, with 9 bases fitting TRBD1. V was pared by 4 bases and J by 2 bases, with 9 bases of the junction left unmatched. The CDR3 is made up of 16 amino acids. Germline CDR1 reads SGHDT; CDR2 reads YYEEEE.

The chain uses TRBV5-5 and TRBJ2-7; no clear D gene. The CDR3 is 13 residues long. The V gene lost 2 bases and the J gene lost 5 bases, with 11 bases spanning the gap. The germline V gene has CDR1 SGHKS and CDR2 YYEKEE (reference sequence). The CDR3 reads CASSLPGLNEQYF. The CDR3 bases are TGTGCCAGCAGCTTACCGGGTCTCAACGAGCAGTACTTC.

This chain links TRBV4-3 with TRBJ2-3; a weak D match, TRBD2 (7 bases). CDR3 length equals 16 residues. V dropped 0 bases and J dropped 3 bases, with 13 bases sitting between them. In germline, CDR1 is LGHNA, CDR2 YSLEER. CDR3 bases: TGCGCCAGCAGCCAAGATCTTAGGGGGGGGACAGATACGCAGTATTTT. Amino acids: CASSQDLRGGTDTQYF.

This clone appeared once. The CDR3 bases are TGTGCCAGCAGCTTAGCGCAAGGGGGTGGGCCCCAGCATTTT. As protein: CASSLAQGGGPQHF. The rearrangement uses TRBV7-6 and TRBJ1-5, with D possibly TRBD1 on 6 matching bases. CDR1 and CDR2 from the germline V gene are SGHVS and FNYEAQ. This CDR3 comprises 14 residues. V was trimmed by 0 bases and J by 9 bases, leaving 12 bases between them.

This clone was counted at least ten times. The rearrangement uses TRBV19 and TRBJ2-1, with a possible D match to TRBD2 (5 bases). Germline V gives CDR1 LNHDA, CDR2 SQIVND (reference sequence). The germline V and J ends were trimmed by 3 bases and 3 bases, with 12 bases remaining between them. The CDR3 loop spans 15 amino acids. The CDR3 sequence: CASSIPPGDYNEQFF. The DNA for the CDR3 is TGTGCCAGTAGTATTCCACCCGGGGACTACAATGAGCAGTTCTTC.

The chain joins TRBV2 to TRBJ1-2, with unresolved D. Germline V gives CDR1 SNHLY, CDR2 FYNNEI. Between the trimmed V and J ends, which lost 3 bases and 0 bases, there was a span of 20 bases. This CDR3 comprises 18 residues. The CDR3 spells CASSEPRAPTEPNYGYTF. CDR3 in DNA: TGTGCCAGCAGTGAGCCTCGCGCTCCCACAGAACCTAACTATGGCTACACCTTC.

About this clone itself: The conserved closing phenylalanine or tryptophan is absent in this CDR3, likely reflecting a read error. The chain recombines TRBV9 with TRBJ1-2; D perhaps matches TRBD1 (6 bases). The V and J ends lost 4 bases and 4 bases respectively, with 17 bases between them. Germline values: CDR1 SGDLS, CDR2 YYNGEE. The CDR3 spans 15 residues. The CDR3 reads CASSPIGGLSYGYTL. The CDR3 nucleotides read TGTGCCAGCAGCCCTATCGGGGGGCTGAGCTATGGCTACACCCTC.

This clone was seen only once. V and J are TRBV6-5 and TRBJ1-1; 7 positions agree with TRBD1. The CDR3 consists of 14 residues. V dropped 2 bases and J dropped 5; count of bases not matched to a gene: 5. Germline assignment: CDR1 MNHEY and CDR2 SVGAGI. CDR3 region: CASSYGAGGTEAFF. CDR3 DNA: TGTGCCAGCAGTTACGGGGCAGGGGGGACTGAAGCTTTCTTT.

The chain uses TRBV27 and TRBJ1-6, with unresolved D. Trimming took 2 bases from V and 9 from J, leaving 8 bases between them. The CDR3 has 13 residues. CDR1 and CDR2 from the germline V gene are MNHEY and SMNVEV (reference sequence). The CDR3: CASSLVPGSPLHF. CDR3 DNA: TGTGCCAGCAGTTTAGTACCGGGTTCACCCCTCCACTTT.

The chain uses TRBV7-8 and TRBJ2-7, with D tentatively TRBD2 (5 bases). This CDR3 is built from 18 residues. V lost 1 base and J lost 0, with 19 bases in between. Germline values: CDR1 SGHVS, CDR2 FQNEAQ. The CDR3 nucleotides are TGTGCCAGCAGCTTAGATCGGGGAGCGTTTTCGAGCTCCTACGAGCAGTACTTC. The encoded protein is CASSLDRGAFSSSYEQYF.